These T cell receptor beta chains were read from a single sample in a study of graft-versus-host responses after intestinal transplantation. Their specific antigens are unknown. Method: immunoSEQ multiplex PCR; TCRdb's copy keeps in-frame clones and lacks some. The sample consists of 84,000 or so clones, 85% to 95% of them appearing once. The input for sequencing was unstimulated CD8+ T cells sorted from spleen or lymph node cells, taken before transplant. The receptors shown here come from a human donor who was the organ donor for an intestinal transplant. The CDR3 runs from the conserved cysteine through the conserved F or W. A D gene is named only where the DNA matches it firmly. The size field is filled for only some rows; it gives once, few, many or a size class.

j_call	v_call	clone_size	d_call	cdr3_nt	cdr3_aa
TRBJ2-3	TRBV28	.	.	TGTGCCAGCAGTGTAGGATATCGGGACTTAGATACGCAGTATTTT	CASSVGYRDLDTQYF
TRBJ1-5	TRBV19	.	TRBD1	TGTGCCAGTAGTAGGGGACAGACCCCTTATAGCAATCAGCCCCAGCATTTT	CASSRGQTPYSNQPQHF
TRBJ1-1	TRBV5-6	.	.	TGTGCCAGCAGTTTGGGGCCGGGACTTGAAGCTTTCTTT	CASSLGPGLEAFF
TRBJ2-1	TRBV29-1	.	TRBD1	TGCAGCGTTGAAGATCTTGGCCCGGGACAGATTTCCTACAATGAGCAGTTCTTC	CSVEDLGPGQISYNEQFF
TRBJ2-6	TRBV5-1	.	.	TGCGCCAGCAGCTTGGAAGAGACAATCCGCTCTGGGGCCAACGTCCTGACTTTC	CASSLEETIRSGANVLTF
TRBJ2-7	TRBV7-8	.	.	TGTGCCAGCAGCTTATCGGGGATCGACGAGCAGTACTTC	CASSLSGIDEQYF
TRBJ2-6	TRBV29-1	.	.	TGCAGCGCCGTTACAGACCCCTCTGGGGCCAACGTCCTGACTTTC	CSAVTDPSGANVLTF
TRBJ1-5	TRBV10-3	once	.	TGTGCCACCGGCACGGAGGGTTACAATCAGCCCCAGCATTTT	CATGTEGYNQPQHF
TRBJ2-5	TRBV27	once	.	TGTGCCAGCAGTTTATCCCCAGGAACGGAGACCCAGTACTTC	CASSLSPGTETQYF
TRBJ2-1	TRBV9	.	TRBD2	TGTGCCAGCAGCGCCCTCGGGGGGGGCGCCCCGGATGAGCAGTTCTTC	CASSALGGGAPDEQFF
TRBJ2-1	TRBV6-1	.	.	TGTGCCAGCAGTGAAGTAGGGCTAGCCACAATTTTCGATGAGCAGTTCTTC	CASSEVGLATIFDEQFF
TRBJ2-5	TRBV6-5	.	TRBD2	TGTGCCAGTGCGGGGTGGGCGGGGGGAGAGACCCAGTACTTC	CASAGWAGGETQYF
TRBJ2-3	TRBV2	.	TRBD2	TGTGCCAGAGGGGCTAGCGGGGGGCCCTTTCCCACAGATACGCAGTATTTT	CARGASGGPFPTDTQYF
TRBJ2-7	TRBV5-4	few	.	TGTGCCACTTCAATCCGGGACGAGCAGTACTTC	CATSIRDEQYF
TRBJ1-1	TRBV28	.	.	TGTGCCGGCTCCGACAGCGAAGCTTTCTTT	CAGSDSEAFF
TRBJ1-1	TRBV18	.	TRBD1	TGTGCCAGCTCAGACAGGGGAACTGAAGCTTTCTTT	CASSDRGTEAFF
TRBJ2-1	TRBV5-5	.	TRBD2	TGTGCCAGCAGTTTTAAATTCGGGGGGTCCCCATACAATGAGCAGTTCTTC	CASSFKFGGSPYNEQFF
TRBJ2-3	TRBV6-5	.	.	TGTGCCAGCAGTTACTCGTTACTGGCGGGAAGAGATACGCAGTATTTT	CASSYSLLAGRDTQYF
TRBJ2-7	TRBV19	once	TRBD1	TGTGCCAGTAGTAGCGGGACAGGGGGATTCGAGCAGTACTTC	CASSSGTGGFEQYF
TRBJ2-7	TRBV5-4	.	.	TGTGCCAGCAGCTTGGGACAGAGTTTCTACGAGCAGTACTTC	CASSLGQSFYEQYF
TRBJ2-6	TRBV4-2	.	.	TGTGCCAGCAGCCAAGATGAGGAAACAGGGTCATACTCTGGGGCCAACGTCCTGACTTTC	CASSQDEETGSYSGANVLTF
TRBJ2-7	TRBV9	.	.	TGTGCCAGCAGCGTAGCGCCTAGCCCGAGCGTTGGCTACGAGCAGTACTTC	CASSVAPSPSVGYEQYF
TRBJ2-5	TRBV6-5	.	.	TGTGCCAGCAGTCAGAACGGACAGACACAAGAGACCCAGTACTTC	CASSQNGQTQETQYF